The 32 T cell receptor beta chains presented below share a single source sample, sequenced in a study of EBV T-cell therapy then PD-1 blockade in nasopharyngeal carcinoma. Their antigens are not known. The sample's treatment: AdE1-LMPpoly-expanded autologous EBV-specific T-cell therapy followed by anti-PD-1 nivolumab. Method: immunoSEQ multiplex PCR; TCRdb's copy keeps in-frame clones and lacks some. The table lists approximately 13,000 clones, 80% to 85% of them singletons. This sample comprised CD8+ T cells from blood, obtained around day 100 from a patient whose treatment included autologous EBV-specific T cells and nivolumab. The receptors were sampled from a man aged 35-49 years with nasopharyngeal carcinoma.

The CDR3: CASSDSVQAGELFF. Written as DNA, the CDR3 is TGTGCCAGCAGTGACTCTGTTCAGGCCGGGGAGCTGTTTTTT. This chain joins TRBV6-4 and TRBJ2-2; D gene unclear. CDR1 and CDR2 from the germline V gene are MRHNA and SNTAGT. V was shortened by 0 bases and J by 6 bases, with 8 bases between the two germline ends. The CDR3 is made up of 14 amino acids.

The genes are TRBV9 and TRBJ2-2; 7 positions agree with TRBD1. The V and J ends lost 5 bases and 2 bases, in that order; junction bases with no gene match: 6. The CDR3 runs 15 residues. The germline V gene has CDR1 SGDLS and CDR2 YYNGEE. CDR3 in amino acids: CASSLDRENTGELFF. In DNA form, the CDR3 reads TGTGCCAGCAGTCTCGACAGGGAAAACACCGGGGAGCTGTTTTTT.

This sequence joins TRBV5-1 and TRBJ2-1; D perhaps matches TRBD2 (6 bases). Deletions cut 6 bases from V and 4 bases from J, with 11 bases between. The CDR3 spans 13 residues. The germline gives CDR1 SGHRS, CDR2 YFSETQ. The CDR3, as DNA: TGCGCCAGCACCGTCGCGGGGTACAATGAGCAGTTCTTC. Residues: CASTVAGYNEQFF.

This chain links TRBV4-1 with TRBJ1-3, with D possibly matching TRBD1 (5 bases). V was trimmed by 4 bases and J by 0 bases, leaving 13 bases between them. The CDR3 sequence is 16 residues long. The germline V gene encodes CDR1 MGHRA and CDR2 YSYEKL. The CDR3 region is CASSLNGAGSGNTIYF. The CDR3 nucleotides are TGCGCCAGCAGCCTTAACGGGGCCGGCTCTGGAAACACCATATATTTT.

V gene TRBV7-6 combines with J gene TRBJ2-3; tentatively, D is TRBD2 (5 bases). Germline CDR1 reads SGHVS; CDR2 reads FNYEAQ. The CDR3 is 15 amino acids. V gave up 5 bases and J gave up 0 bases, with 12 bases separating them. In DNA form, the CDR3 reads TGTGCCAGCAGCCCAGTCCAGCGGAGCACAGATACGCAGTATTTT. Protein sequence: CASSPVQRSTDTQYF.

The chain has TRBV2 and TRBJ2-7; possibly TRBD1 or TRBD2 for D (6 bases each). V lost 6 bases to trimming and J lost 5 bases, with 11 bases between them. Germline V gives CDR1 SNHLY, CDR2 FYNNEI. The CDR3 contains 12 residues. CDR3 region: CASRGGLDEQYF. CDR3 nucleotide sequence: TGTGCCAGCAGGGGGGGCCTTGACGAGCAGTACTTC.

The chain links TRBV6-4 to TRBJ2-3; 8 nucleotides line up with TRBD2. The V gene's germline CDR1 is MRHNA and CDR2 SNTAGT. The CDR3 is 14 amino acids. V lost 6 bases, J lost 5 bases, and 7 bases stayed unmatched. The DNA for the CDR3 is TGTGCCAGCAGCCGGGGGGGGGCTGGAGATACGCAGTATTTT. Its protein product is CASSRGGAGDTQYF.

CDR3 nucleotides: TGTGCCAGCAGTGATGACAGTGACACCGGGGAGCTGTTTTTT. It is translated as CASSDDSDTGELFF. The chain links TRBV6-4 to TRBJ2-2, with D tentatively TRBD1 (5 bases). In germline, CDR1 is MRHNA, CDR2 SNTAGT. V was pared by 3 bases and J by 3 bases, with 8 bases between. The CDR3 is made up of 14 amino acids.

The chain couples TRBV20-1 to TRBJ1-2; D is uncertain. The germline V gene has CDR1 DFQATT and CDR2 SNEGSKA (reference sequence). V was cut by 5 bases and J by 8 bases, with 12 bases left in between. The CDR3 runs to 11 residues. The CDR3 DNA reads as TGCAGTGCTCCCAAGGACGGGGGCTACACCTTC. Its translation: CSAPKDGGYTF.

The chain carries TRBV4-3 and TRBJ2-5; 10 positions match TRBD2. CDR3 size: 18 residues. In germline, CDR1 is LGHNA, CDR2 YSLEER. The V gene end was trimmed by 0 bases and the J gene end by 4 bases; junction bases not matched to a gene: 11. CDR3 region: CASSQDPAGGPRGETQYF. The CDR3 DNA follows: TGCGCCAGCAGCCAAGATCCAGCGGGGGGGCCCAGGGGAGAGACCCAGTACTTC.

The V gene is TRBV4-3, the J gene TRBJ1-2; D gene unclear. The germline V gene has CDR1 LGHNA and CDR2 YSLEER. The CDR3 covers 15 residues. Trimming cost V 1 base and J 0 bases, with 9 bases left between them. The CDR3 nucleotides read TGCGCCAGCAGCCAAGCAGGATGGTCTAACTATGGCTACACCTTC. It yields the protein CASSQAGWSNYGYTF.

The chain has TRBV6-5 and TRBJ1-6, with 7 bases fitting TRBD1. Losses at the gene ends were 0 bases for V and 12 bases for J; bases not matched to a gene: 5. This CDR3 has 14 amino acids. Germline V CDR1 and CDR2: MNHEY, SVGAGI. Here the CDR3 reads CASSYSQGRGPLHF. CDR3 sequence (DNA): TGTGCCAGCAGTTACTCACAGGGGAGGGGACCCCTCCACTTT.

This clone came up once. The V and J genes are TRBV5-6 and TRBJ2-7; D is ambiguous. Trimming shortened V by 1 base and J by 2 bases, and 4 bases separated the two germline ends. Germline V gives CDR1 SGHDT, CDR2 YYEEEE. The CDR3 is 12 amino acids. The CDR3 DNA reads TGTGCCAGCAGCTTGAGGCCCTACGAGCAGTACTTC. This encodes CASSLRPYEQYF. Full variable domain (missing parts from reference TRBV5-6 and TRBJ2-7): DAGVTQSPTHLIKTRGQQVTLRCSPKSGHDTVSWYQQALGQGPQFIFQYYEEEERQRGNFPDRFSGHQFPNYSSELNVNALLLGDSALYLCASSLRPYEQYFGPGTRLTVT.

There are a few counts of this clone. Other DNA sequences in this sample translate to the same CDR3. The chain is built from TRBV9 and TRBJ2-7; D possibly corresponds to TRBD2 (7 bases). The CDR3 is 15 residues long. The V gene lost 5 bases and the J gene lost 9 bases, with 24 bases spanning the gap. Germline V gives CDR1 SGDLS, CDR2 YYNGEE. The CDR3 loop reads CASSSWGGPSYRQYF. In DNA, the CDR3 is TGTGCCAGCAGTTCGTGGGGGGGGCCCTCGTATAGGCAGTACTTC.

CDR3 region: CASSQVQGAGEQFF. DNA of the CDR3: TGCGCCAGCAGCCAAGTACAGGGGGCGGGTGAGCAGTTCTTC. The chain joins TRBV4-1 to TRBJ2-1; 9 nucleotides agree with TRBD1. The junction had 4 bases not matched to a gene; V was cut back by 1 base and J by 9 bases. The CDR3 consists of 14 residues. Germline loops: CDR1 MGHRA, CDR2 YSYEKL.

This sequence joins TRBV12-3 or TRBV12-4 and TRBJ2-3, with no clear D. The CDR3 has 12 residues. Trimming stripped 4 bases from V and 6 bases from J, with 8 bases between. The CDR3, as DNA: TGTGCCAGCAGTTGGGGAAGGGATACGCAGTATTTT. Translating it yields CASSWGRDTQYF.

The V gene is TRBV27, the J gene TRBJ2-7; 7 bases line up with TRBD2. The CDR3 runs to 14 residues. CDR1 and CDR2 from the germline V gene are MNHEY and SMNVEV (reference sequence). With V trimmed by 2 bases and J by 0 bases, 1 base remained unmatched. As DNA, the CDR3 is TGTGCCAGCAGTTTACTAGCGGCCTCCTACGAGCAGTACTTC. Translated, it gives CASSLLAASYEQYF.

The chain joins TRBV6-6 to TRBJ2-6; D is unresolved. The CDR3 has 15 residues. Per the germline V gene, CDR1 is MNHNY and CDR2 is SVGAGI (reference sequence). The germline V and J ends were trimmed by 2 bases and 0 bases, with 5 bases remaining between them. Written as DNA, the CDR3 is TGTGCCAGCAGTTACGATGACTCTGGGGCCAACGTCCTGACTTTC. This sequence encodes CASSYDDSGANVLTF.

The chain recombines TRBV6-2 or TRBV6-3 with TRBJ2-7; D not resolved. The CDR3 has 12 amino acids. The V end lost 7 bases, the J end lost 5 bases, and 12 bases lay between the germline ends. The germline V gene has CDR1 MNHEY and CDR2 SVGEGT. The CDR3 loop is CASTPTNNEQYF. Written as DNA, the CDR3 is TGTGCCAGCACCCCCACGAACAACGAGCAGTACTTC.

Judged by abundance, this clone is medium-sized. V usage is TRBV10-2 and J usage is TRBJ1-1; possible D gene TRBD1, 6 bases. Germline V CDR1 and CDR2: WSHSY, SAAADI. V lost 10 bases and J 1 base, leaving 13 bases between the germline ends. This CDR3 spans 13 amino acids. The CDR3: CATQQGPNTEAFF. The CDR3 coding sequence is TGCGCCACCCAACAGGGCCCGAACACTGAAGCTTTCTTT.

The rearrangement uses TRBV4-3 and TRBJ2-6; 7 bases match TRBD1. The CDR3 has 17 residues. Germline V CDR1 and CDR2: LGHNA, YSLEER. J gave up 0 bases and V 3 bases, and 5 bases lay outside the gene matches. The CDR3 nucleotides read TGCGCCAGCAGCCAGGCCGCAGGGGGCTCTGGGGCCAACGTCCTGACTTTC. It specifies CASSQAAGGSGANVLTF.

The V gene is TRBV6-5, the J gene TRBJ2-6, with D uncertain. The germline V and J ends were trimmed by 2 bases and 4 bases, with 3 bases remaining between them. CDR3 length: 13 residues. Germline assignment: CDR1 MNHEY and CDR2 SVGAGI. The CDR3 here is CASSYTGANVLTF. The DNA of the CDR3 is TGTGCCAGCAGTTACACAGGGGCCAACGTCCTGACTTTC.

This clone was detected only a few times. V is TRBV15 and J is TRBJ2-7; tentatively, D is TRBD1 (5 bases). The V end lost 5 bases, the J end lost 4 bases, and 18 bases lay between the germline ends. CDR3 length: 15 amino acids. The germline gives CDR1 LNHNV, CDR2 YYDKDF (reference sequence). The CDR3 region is CATSLVGQGPYEQYF. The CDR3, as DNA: TGTGCCACCAGCCTCGTCGGGCAGGGTCCTTACGAGCAGTACTTC.

The CDR3 sequence: CASSQDLGTHNYGYTF. The CDR3 DNA is TGCGCCAGCAGCCAAGATCTCGGCACCCATAACTATGGCTACACCTTC. The V gene is TRBV4-1, the J gene TRBJ1-2; D gene uncertain. V was pared by 0 bases and J by 1 base, with 12 bases between. Germline CDR1 is MGHRA and CDR2 is YSYEKL. The CDR3 loop spans 16 amino acids.

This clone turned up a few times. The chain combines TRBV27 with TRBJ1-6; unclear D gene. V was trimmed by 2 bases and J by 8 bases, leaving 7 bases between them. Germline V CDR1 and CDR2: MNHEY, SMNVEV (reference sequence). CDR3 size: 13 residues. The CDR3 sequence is CASSLTLYSPLHF. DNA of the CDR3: TGTGCCAGCAGTTTAACCTTGTATTCACCCCTCCACTTT.

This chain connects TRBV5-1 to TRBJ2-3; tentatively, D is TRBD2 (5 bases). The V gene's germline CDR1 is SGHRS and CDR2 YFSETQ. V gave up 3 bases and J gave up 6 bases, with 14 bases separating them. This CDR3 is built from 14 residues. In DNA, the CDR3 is TGCGCCAGCAGCTCCTTAGCGCTCGAGGATACGCAGTATTTT. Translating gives CASSSLALEDTQYF.

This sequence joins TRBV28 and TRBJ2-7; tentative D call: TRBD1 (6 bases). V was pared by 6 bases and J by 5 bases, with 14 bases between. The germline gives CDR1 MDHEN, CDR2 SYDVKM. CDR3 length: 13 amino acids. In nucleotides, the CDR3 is TGTGCCAGCAGGGGGCAGGGGTTTAACGAGCAGTACTTC. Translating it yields CASRGQGFNEQYF. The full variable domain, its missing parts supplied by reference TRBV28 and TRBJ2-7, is DVKVTQSSRYLVKRTGEKVFLECVQDMDHENMFWYRQDPGLGLRLIYFSYDVKMKEKGDIPEGYSVSREKKERFSLILESASTNQTSMYLCASRGQGFNEQYFGPGTRLTVT.

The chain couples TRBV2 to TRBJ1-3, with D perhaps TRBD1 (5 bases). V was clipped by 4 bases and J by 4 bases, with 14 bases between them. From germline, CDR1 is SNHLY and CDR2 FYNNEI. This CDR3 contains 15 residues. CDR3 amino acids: CASSGSGPKGNTIYF. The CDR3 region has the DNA TGTGCCAGCAGTGGTTCAGGGCCCAAAGGAAACACCATATATTTT.

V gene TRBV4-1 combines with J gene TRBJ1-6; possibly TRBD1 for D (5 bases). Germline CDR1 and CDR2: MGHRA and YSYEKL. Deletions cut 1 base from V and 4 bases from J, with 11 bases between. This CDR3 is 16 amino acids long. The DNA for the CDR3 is TGCGCCAGCAGCCAAGGGAAACAGGTTTATAATTCACCCCTCCACTTT. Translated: CASSQGKQVYNSPLHF.

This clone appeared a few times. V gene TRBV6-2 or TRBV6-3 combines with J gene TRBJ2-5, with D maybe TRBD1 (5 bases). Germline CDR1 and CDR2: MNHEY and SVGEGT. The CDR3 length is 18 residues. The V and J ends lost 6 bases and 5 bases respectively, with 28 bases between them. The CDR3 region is CASSSTIPGHVGQETQYF. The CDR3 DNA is TGTGCCAGCAGCTCGACAATCCCAGGACACGTTGGGCAGGAGACCCAGTACTTC.

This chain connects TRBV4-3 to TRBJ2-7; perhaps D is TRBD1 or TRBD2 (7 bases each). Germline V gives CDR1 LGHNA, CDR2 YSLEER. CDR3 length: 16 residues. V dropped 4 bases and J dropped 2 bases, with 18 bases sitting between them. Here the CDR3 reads CASSPSGVQGAYEQYF. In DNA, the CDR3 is TGCGCCAGCAGCCCCAGCGGGGTTCAGGGGGCCTACGAGCAGTACTTC.

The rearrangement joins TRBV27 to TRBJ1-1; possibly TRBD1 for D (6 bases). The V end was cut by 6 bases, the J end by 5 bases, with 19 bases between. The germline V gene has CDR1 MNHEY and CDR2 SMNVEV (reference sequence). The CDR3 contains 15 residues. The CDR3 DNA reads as TGTGCCAGCAGGCAGGGACAACTTGGGATGACTGAAGCTTTCTTT. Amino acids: CASRQGQLGMTEAFF.